The present entry profiles one T cell receptor (beta chain) with its context. These data are taken from a study of Ad26.COV2.S vaccination and SARS-CoV-2 variants. For the study at large: Administration of Ad26.COV2.S was intramuscular, either once or twice 56 days apart.

Germline V CDR1 and CDR2: MDHEN, SYDVKM. Trimming took off 6 bases at V and 0 bases at J, with 15 bases between the two ends. This CDR3 has 15 residues. Measured with immunoSEQ multiplex PCR; TCRdb has only the in-frame clones, and not every one. The sample lists 400,000 to 450,000 clones, 90% occurring once. This sample's treatment: around 19 received Ad26.COV2.S at low or high dose, single or two shots; about five received placebo; per-sample allocation not given. Material that was analyzed had been drawn on day 63 after the first vaccine or placebo injection. The chain combines TRBV28 with TRBJ2-7; a weak D match, TRBD2 (6 bases). Here the sequenced sample was peripheral blood, taken in a trial of Ad26.COV2.S vaccine versus placebo. The TCR comes from a person between 18 and 60 years old who received the Ad26.COV2.S COVID-19 vaccine or a placebo. CDR3 nucleotide sequence: TGTGCCAGCAGCCTCCGGGACGGGAGCTCCTACGAGCAGTACTTC. Amino acid sequence: CASSLRDGSSYEQYF.